This is a list of T cell receptor beta chains from one sample in a study of cytomegalovirus exposure and HLA in healthy donors. Sequencing was performed with immunoSEQ multiplex PCR; in TCRdb, only in-frame clones are kept and a portion is missing. The repertoire consists of a few hundred thousand clones, with about 90% occurring once and the leading ten covering around 12%. Sequencing was done on a sample of PBMCs. These receptors were obtained from a young man in good health and CMV-seropositive. Both conserved end residues are part of each CDR3. The D gene is left open where the match is weak.

length,D,J,V,CDR3,DNA
14,-,TRBJ2-3,TRBV15,CATSRGGAADTQYF,TGTGCCACCAGCAGAGGCGGGGCGGCAGATACGCAGTATTTT
14,TRBD2,TRBJ2-5,TRBV29-1,CSVSAGMKKETQYF,TGCAGCGTTTCAGCGGGGATGAAAAAAGAGACCCAGTACTTC
15,-,TRBJ1-1,TRBV27,CASSPRGFKNTEAFF,TGTGCCAGCAGTCCCAGGGGTTTCAAGAACACTGAAGCTTTCTTT
13,-,TRBJ1-1,TRBV19,CASAGDMNTEAFF,TGTGCCAGTGCAGGAGACATGAACACTGAAGCTTTCTTT
14,-,TRBJ1-1,TRBV10-1,CASSDPGGATEAFF,TGCGCCAGCAGTGACCCAGGAGGGGCTACTGAAGCTTTCTTT
15,-,TRBJ1-5,TRBV2,CASSDRDGSNQPQHF,TGTGCCAGCAGTGACAGGGATGGGAGCAATCAGCCCCAGCATTTT
14,TRBD2,TRBJ2-7,TRBV6-6,CASSYRSGSFEQYF,TGTGCCAGCAGTTACCGTAGCGGGAGTTTCGAGCAGTACTTC
12,-,TRBJ2-2,TRBV27,CASSPRGGELFF,TGTGCCAGCAGTCCTAGGGGGGGGGAGCTGTTTTTT
12,-,TRBJ2-1,TRBV5-6,CASSWGPNEQFF,TGTGCCAGCAGCTGGGGTCCCAATGAGCAGTTCTTC
14,-,TRBJ2-1,TRBV29-1,CSVGKTTGANEQFF,TGCAGCGTGGGGAAGACCACGGGAGCCAATGAGCAGTTCTTC
14,TRBD2,TRBJ2-1,TRBV7-9,CASSSSGLLDEQFF,TGTGCCAGCAGCTCTAGCGGGCTTTTAGATGAGCAGTTCTTC